The next 17 T cell receptor beta chains were all read from a single sample in a study of spatial heterogeneity in lung cancer. Time point indicated: sample taken at primary tumor resection. Via MiXCR, TCRdb re-called the 5' RACE reads, giving one row per CDR3 protein. This table holds under 80,000 distinct CDR3 sequences, approximately 6% found once. The material was PBMCs, obtained at surgery. The receptors here all came from a female donor with early-stage non-small cell lung cancer.

This clonotype was counted many times. The chain couples TRBV12-3 or TRBV12-4 to TRBJ2-3; D uncertain. This CDR3 is 13 amino acids long. V was trimmed by 2 bases and J by 3 bases, leaving 6 bases between them. CDR3 loop: CASSLFETDTQYF. The CDR3 DNA is TGTGCCAGCAGTTTATTTGAGACAGATACGCAGTATTTT.

The chain couples TRBV5-4 to TRBJ2-5; possible D gene TRBD1, 5 bases. Trimming stripped 5 bases from V and 3 bases from J, with 8 bases between. This CDR3 has 12 residues. Germline CDR1 SGHNT, CDR2 YYREEE (reference sequence). The DNA of the CDR3 is TGTGCCAGCAGTTCACAGGAAGAGACCCAGTACTTC. Encoded protein: CASSSQEETQYF.

This clonotype was counted ten times or more. The genes are TRBV5-4 and TRBJ2-3; D gene unclear. The ends were cut back, 4 bases at V and 4 bases at J, with 10 bases in the middle. This CDR3 region has 13 residues. The germline V gene encodes CDR1 SGHNT and CDR2 YYREEE (reference sequence). In DNA, the CDR3 is TGTGCCAGCAGCCTTCCCGTCCCAGATACGCAGTATTTT. Amino acids: CASSLPVPDTQYF. Together with reference TRBV5-4 and TRBJ2-3, the CDR3 gives the full variable domain: ETGVTQSPTHLIKTRGQQVTLRCSSQSGHNTVSWYQQALGQGPQFIFQYYREEENGRGNFPPRFSGLQFPNYSSELNVNALELDDSALYLCASSLPVPDTQYFGPGTRLTVL.

There are many counts of this clonotype. The rearrangement links TRBV28 to TRBJ1-5; D not resolved. Trimming took 2 bases from V and 8 from J, leaving 7 bases between them. Germline CDR1 MDHEN, CDR2 SYDVKM. CDR3 length: 12 residues. For the CDR3, the DNA is TGTGCCAGCAGTTTACCTGGAAAGCCCCAGCATTTT. This encodes CASSLPGKPQHF.

The sample holds many counts of this clonotype. V usage is TRBV28 and J usage is TRBJ2-2; TRBD1 matches 10 bases. This CDR3 has 16 amino acids. Germline trimming cut 6 bases from V and 3 bases from J; bases unmatched to any gene: 7. Germline lookup yields CDR1 MDHEN and CDR2 SYDVKM. This CDR3 reads CASRWTGGGYTGELFF. CDR3 nucleotide sequence: TGTGCCAGCAGATGGACAGGGGGAGGGTACACCGGGGAGCTGTTTTTT.

The table lists this clonotype with many counts. CDR3 in DNA: TGCAGCGTTGAAGGGGTTAGCGGGGGCTATGAGCAGTTCTTC. Translating it yields CSVEGVSGGYEQFF. V usage is TRBV29-1 and J usage is TRBJ2-1, with TRBD2 matching 9 bases. J gave up 8 bases and V 1 base, and 6 bases lay outside the gene matches. Looked up from germline, CDR1 is SQVTM and CDR2 is ANQGSEA. The CDR3 runs 14 residues.

This clonotype has ten or more counts. The chain uses TRBV20-1 and TRBJ1-2; TRBD1 matches at 11 bases. Trimming at V came to 6 bases and at J to 8 bases, leaving 5 bases not matched to a gene. This CDR3 is 12 amino acids long. Germline V gives CDR1 DFQATT, CDR2 SNEGSKA (reference sequence). CDR3 coding DNA: TGCAGTGCGAGGACAGGGGGCGTCGGCTACACCTTC. This translates into CSARTGGVGYTF.

This clonotype was seen at least ten times. This chain connects TRBV6-5 to TRBJ1-1, with 7 bases matching TRBD1. CDR1 is MNHEY, CDR2 SVGAGI, per germline. J was trimmed by 1 base and V by 8 bases; bases with no gene match: 4. CDR3 length: 13 amino acids. The CDR3 nucleotides are TGTGCCAGCCAAGACAGGGAGAACACTGAAGCTTTCTTT. It is translated as CASQDRENTEAFF.

This clonotype was seen at least ten times. The chain has TRBV20-1 and TRBJ2-1, with D perhaps matching TRBD2 (6 bases). The germline CDR1 and CDR2 sequences are DFQATT and SNEGSKA (reference sequence). V was trimmed by 7 bases and J by 0 bases, leaving 22 bases between them. This CDR3 comprises 17 residues. The CDR3 protein is CSVRAVGLRGSYNEQFF. Here the CDR3 DNA reads TGCAGTGTCAGGGCAGTGGGACTTAGGGGCTCCTACAATGAGCAGTTCTTC.

This clonotype was counted many times. The V gene is TRBV14, the J gene TRBJ2-7; TRBD1 agrees at 9 bases. The CDR3 length is 15 residues. V was clipped by 1 base and J by 0 bases; unmatched bases: 1. Germline V gene sequence: CDR1 SGHDN, CDR2 FVKESK. CDR3 protein: CASSQGTGASYEQYF. In DNA form, the CDR3 reads TGTGCCAGCAGCCAAGGGACAGGGGCCTCCTACGAGCAGTACTTC.

This clonotype was counted ten times or more. The rearrangement joins TRBV7-2 to TRBJ2-6, with D perhaps matching TRBD1 (6 bases). CDR3 length equals 18 residues. V gave up 1 base and J gave up 2 bases, with 15 bases separating them. Per the germline V gene, CDR1 is SGHTA and CDR2 is FQGNSA. The CDR3 loop is CASSLVLGAGAGANVLTF. DNA for the CDR3: TGTGCCAGCAGCTTAGTCTTGGGGGCGGGCGCTGGGGCCAACGTCCTGACTTTC. The full variable domain, its missing parts supplied by reference TRBV7-2 and TRBJ2-6, is GAGVSQSPSNKVTEKGKDVELRCDPISGHTALYWYRQSLGQGLEFLIYFQGNSAPDKSGLPSDRFSAERTGGSVSTLTIQRTQQEDSAVYLCASSLVLGAGAGANVLTFGAGSRLTVL.

In its sample, this clonotype ranks as large. The chain employs TRBV2 and TRBJ2-7, with unresolved D. The CDR3 has 11 amino acids. The germline V gene encodes CDR1 SNHLY and CDR2 FYNNEI. Trimming removed 4 bases at V and 3 bases at J, with 4 bases between. The CDR3: CASSGNYEQYF. The CDR3 nucleotides are TGTGCCAGCAGTGGTAACTACGAGCAGTACTTC.

This chain joins TRBV5-1 and TRBJ1-1, with 7 nucleotides matching TRBD1. V lost 0 bases to trimming and J lost 4 bases; unmatched junction nucleotides: 6. Germline V lookup: CDR1 SGHRS, CDR2 YFSETQ. The CDR3 consists of 15 residues. CDR3 loop: CASSLEGQQTTEAFF. The CDR3 DNA is TGCGCCAGCAGCTTGGAGGGACAGCAAACCACTGAAGCTTTCTTT.

This clonotype was seen repeatedly, ten times or more. V is TRBV7-9 and J is TRBJ2-7; D gene ambiguous. V was shortened by 4 bases and J by 5 bases, with 12 bases between the two germline ends. This CDR3 has 13 residues. Germline assignment: CDR1 SEHNR and CDR2 FQNEAQ (reference sequence). The DNA for the CDR3 is TGTGCCAGCAGCTCCGCTCCAGGTAACGAGCAGTACTTC. Translating it yields CASSSAPGNEQYF.

This clonotype was counted at least ten times. V is TRBV7-3 and J is TRBJ2-2; 8 bases are a match to TRBD2. CDR3 length: 20 residues. The ends lost 4 bases at V and 4 bases at J; junction bases unmatched: 20. In germline, CDR1 is SGHTA, CDR2 FQGTGA. For the CDR3, the DNA is TGTGCCAGCAGCTCACTATCCGTCGCGGAGCGGGAGAGGCGCACCGGGGAGCTGTTTTTT. Its translation is CASSSLSVAERERRTGELFF.

Many counts were recorded for this clonotype. The V call is TRBV5-5, the J call TRBJ1-6; D perhaps matches TRBD1 (6 bases). The germline CDR1 and CDR2 sequences are SGHKS and YYEKEE (reference sequence). The CDR3 runs 14 residues. Trimming removed 0 bases from V and 8 bases from J, with 9 bases in between. The CDR3 sequence: CASSLGTAYSPLHF. The CDR3 DNA follows: TGTGCCAGCAGCTTGGGGACAGCCTATTCACCCCTCCACTTT.

The rearrangement uses TRBV4-1 and TRBJ1-1; D is undetermined. CDR3 length: 17 amino acids. The germline V and J ends were trimmed by 2 bases and 1 base, with 17 bases remaining between them. Looked up from germline, CDR1 is MGHRA and CDR2 is YSYEKL. The CDR3 sequence is CASSQIYGDGPNTEAFF. The CDR3 DNA is TGCGCCAGCAGCCAAATTTATGGAGACGGACCGAACACTGAAGCTTTCTTT.